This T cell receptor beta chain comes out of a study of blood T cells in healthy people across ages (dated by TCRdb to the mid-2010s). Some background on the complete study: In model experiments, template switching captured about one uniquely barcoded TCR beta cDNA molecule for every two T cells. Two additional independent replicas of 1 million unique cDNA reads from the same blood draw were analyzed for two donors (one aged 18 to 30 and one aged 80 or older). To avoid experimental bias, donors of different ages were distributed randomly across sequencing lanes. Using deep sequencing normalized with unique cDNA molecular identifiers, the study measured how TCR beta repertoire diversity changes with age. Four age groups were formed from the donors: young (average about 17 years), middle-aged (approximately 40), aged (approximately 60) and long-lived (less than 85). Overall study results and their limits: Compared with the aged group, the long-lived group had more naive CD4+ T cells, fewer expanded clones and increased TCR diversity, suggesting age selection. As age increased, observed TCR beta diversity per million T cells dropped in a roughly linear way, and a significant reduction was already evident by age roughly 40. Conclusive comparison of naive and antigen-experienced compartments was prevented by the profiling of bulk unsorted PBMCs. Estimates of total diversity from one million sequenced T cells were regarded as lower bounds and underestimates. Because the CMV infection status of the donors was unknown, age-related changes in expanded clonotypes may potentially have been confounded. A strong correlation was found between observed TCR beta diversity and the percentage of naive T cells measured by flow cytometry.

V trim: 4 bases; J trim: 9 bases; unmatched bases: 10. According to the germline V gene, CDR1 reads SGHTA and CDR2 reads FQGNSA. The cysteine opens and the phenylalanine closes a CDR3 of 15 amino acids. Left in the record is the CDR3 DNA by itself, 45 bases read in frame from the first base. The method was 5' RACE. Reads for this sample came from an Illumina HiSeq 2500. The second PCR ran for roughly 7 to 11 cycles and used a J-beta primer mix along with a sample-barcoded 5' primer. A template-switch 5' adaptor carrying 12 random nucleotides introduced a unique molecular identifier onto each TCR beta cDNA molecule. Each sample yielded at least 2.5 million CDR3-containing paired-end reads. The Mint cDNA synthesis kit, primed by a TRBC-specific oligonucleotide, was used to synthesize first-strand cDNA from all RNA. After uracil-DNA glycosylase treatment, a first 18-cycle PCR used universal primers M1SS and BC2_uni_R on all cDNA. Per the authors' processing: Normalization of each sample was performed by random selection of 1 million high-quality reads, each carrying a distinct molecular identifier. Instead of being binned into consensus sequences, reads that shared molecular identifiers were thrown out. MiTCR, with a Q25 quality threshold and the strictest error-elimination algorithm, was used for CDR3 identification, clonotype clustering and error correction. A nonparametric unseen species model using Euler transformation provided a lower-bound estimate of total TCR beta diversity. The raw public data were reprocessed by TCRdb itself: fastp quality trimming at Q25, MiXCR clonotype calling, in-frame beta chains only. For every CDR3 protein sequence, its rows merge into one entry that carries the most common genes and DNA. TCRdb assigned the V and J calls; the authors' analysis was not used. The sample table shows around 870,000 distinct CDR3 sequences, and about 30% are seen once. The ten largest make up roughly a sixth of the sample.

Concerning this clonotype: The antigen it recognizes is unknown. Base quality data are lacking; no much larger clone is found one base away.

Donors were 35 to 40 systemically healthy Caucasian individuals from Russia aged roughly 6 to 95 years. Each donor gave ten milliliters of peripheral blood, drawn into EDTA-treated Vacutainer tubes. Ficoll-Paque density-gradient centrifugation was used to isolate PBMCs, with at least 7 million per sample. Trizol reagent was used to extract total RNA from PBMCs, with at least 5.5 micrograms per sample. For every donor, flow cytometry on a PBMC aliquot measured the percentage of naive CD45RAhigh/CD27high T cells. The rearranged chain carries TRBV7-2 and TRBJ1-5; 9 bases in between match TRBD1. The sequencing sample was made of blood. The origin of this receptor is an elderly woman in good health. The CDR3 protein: CASSSEGTGLAPQHF. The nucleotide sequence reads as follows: TGTGCCAGCAGCTCCGAGGGGACAGGGTTGGCGCCCCAGCATTTT.